A selection of T cell receptor beta chains follows, all from one sample in a study of T-cell memory formation after mild COVID-19. TCRdb re-derived calls from the 5' RACE reads in MiXCR, one entry per CDR3 protein. The sample holds about 120,000 distinct CDR3 sequences, 20% to 25% seen once. The specimen sequenced was PBMCs or a T cell subset sorted from them (not recorded which). Every receptor here comes from a man aged 18 to 29 who had mild COVID-19 (a few samples of this study predate the infection). Cell type and time point are not known. CDR3s include the opening cysteine and the closing phenylalanine or tryptophan. A D gene is named only where the DNA matches it firmly. Rows give clone size only sometimes, using once, few, many, or a class for an expanded clone.

CDR3 protein: CASSSTSGGVETQYF
CDR3 DNA: TGTGCCAGCAGTTCGACTAGCGGGGGGGTAGAGACCCAGTACTTC
D gene: TRBD2
V gene: TRBV28
J gene: TRBJ2-5
clone size: -

CDR3 protein: CSAAHRGIGELFF
CDR3 DNA: TGCAGCGCCGCCCACAGGGGAATCGGGGAGCTGTTTTTT
D gene: TRBD1
V gene: TRBV29-1
J gene: TRBJ2-2
clone size: -

CDR3 protein: CASSLDVNYGYTF
CDR3 DNA: TGTGCCAGCAGTTTAGACGTTAACTATGGCTACACCTTC
D gene: -
V gene: TRBV12-3/TRBV12-4
J gene: TRBJ1-2
clone size: -

CDR3 protein: CASSTWDRVADTQYF
CDR3 DNA: TGTGCCAGCAGCACATGGGACAGGGTGGCAGATACGCAGTATTTT
D gene: TRBD1
V gene: TRBV7-9
J gene: TRBJ2-3
clone size: -

CDR3 protein: CASSYRASDGELFF
CDR3 DNA: TGTGCCAGCAGTTATCGGGCTAGCGATGGGGAGCTGTTTTTT
D gene: -
V gene: TRBV6-5
J gene: TRBJ2-2
clone size: -

CDR3 protein: CASSLFLAENEQFF
CDR3 DNA: TGCGCCAGCAGCTTGTTTCTAGCGGAAAATGAGCAGTTCTTC
D gene: TRBD2
V gene: TRBV5-1
J gene: TRBJ2-1
clone size: few

CDR3 protein: CASSTQPGGETQYF
CDR3 DNA: TGTGCCAGCAGCACCCAGCCAGGGGGAGAGACCCAGTACTTC
D gene: TRBD1
V gene: TRBV7-2
J gene: TRBJ2-5
clone size: few

CDR3 protein: CASSPSGGAFNTQYF
CDR3 DNA: TGTGCCAGCAGTCCTAGCGGGGGGGCCTTTAATACGCAGTATTTT
D gene: TRBD2
V gene: TRBV6-2/TRBV6-3
J gene: TRBJ2-3
clone size: -

CDR3 protein: CASTNNEQFF
CDR3 DNA: TGTGCCAGCACCAACAATGAGCAGTTCTTC
D gene: -
V gene: TRBV12-3/TRBV12-4
J gene: TRBJ2-1
clone size: -

CDR3 protein: CATSPGQGYGYTF
CDR3 DNA: TGTGCCACCAGCCCCGGGCAGGGTTATGGCTACACCTTC
D gene: -
V gene: TRBV24-1
J gene: TRBJ1-2
clone size: -

CDR3 protein: CASSLWGREAEAFF
CDR3 DNA: TGTGCCAGCAGTTTATGGGGCAGGGAGGCTGAAGCTTTCTTT
D gene: -
V gene: TRBV27
J gene: TRBJ1-1
clone size: few

CDR3 protein: CASSLPPFGQGYEQYF
CDR3 DNA: TGTGCCAGCAGCTTACCACCTTTTGGACAGGGGTACGAGCAGTACTTC
D gene: TRBD1
V gene: TRBV7-9
J gene: TRBJ2-7
clone size: few

CDR3 protein: CSAVGQNQRSEAFF
CDR3 DNA: TGCAGCGCGGTAGGACAGAACCAGAGGTCTGAAGCTTTCTTT
D gene: -
V gene: TRBV29-1
J gene: TRBJ1-1
clone size: -

CDR3 protein: CASSDSGSRRYTF
CDR3 DNA: TGTGCCAGCAGTGACTCGGGGAGTAGGCGCTACACCTTC
D gene: -
V gene: TRBV6-4
J gene: TRBJ1-2
clone size: -

CDR3 protein: CASRWGGRETQYF
CDR3 DNA: TGTGCCAGCAGGTGGGGAGGTCGAGAGACCCAGTACTTC
D gene: -
V gene: TRBV28
J gene: TRBJ2-5
clone size: few

CDR3 protein: CASSPRSGVVGYNEQFF
CDR3 DNA: TGTGCCAGCAGCCCGAGATCCGGGGTAGTCGGGTACAATGAGCAGTTCTTC
D gene: -
V gene: TRBV11-3
J gene: TRBJ2-1
clone size: -

CDR3 protein: CASSLVGLSSPGYGYTF
CDR3 DNA: TGTGCCAGCAGCTTAGTAGGCCTATCCTCCCCGGGCTATGGCTACACCTTC
D gene: -
V gene: TRBV7-9
J gene: TRBJ1-2
clone size: few

CDR3 protein: CASRPGYGQPQHF
CDR3 DNA: TGTGCCAGCAGACCAGGGTACGGGCAGCCCCAGCATTTT
D gene: -
V gene: TRBV6-5
J gene: TRBJ1-5
clone size: -

CDR3 protein: CASSPSRGGDEQFF
CDR3 DNA: TGTGCCAGCAGCCCCAGCAGGGGCGGGGATGAGCAGTTCTTC
D gene: -
V gene: TRBV16
J gene: TRBJ2-1
clone size: few

CDR3 protein: CATTQGLLGDTQYF
CDR3 DNA: TGTGCCACAACACAGGGGCTTCTGGGAGATACGCAGTATTTT
D gene: TRBD1
V gene: TRBV19
J gene: TRBJ2-3
clone size: -

CDR3 protein: CASSATGVQPQHF
CDR3 DNA: TGTGCCAGCAGTGCGACAGGGGTTCAGCCCCAGCATTTT
D gene: TRBD1
V gene: TRBV6-1
J gene: TRBJ1-5
clone size: -

CDR3 protein: CASSIGPGGGQPQHF
CDR3 DNA: TGTGCCAGTAGTATAGGGCCAGGGGGCGGCCAGCCCCAGCATTTT
D gene: TRBD1
V gene: TRBV19
J gene: TRBJ1-5
clone size: -

CDR3 protein: CSASLKTSGGTDTQYF
CDR3 DNA: TGCAGTGCGTCGCTTAAGACTAGCGGGGGAACAGATACGCAGTATTTT
D gene: TRBD2
V gene: TRBV20-1
J gene: TRBJ2-3
clone size: -

CDR3 protein: CASSPPRGAQAYEAFF
CDR3 DNA: TGTGCCAGCAGTCCCCCGCGGGGGGCGCAAGCGTATGAAGCTTTCTTT
D gene: -
V gene: TRBV12-3/TRBV12-4
J gene: TRBJ1-1
clone size: -

CDR3 protein: CASSSRGLFTDTQYF
CDR3 DNA: TGTGCCAGCAGTTCTCGGGGGCTTTTCACAGATACGCAGTATTTT
D gene: -
V gene: TRBV28
J gene: TRBJ2-3
clone size: -

CDR3 protein: CSATGTDVYEQFF
CDR3 DNA: TGCAGCGCTACCGGGACCGACGTCTATGAGCAGTTCTTC
D gene: -
V gene: TRBV29-1
J gene: TRBJ2-1
clone size: once

CDR3 protein: CASSPLAGSSYEQYF
CDR3 DNA: TGTGCCAGCAGTCCACTAGCGGGTAGCTCCTACGAGCAGTACTTC
D gene: TRBD2
V gene: TRBV7-2
J gene: TRBJ2-7
clone size: few

CDR3 protein: CASRGGGSRDEQFF
CDR3 DNA: TGTGCCAGCAGGGGGGGAGGTTCTAGGGATGAGCAGTTCTTC
D gene: -
V gene: TRBV12-3/TRBV12-4
J gene: TRBJ2-1
clone size: few

CDR3 protein: CASSPDEKETQYF
CDR3 DNA: TGTGCCAGCAGTCCGGACGAAAAAGAGACCCAGTACTTC
D gene: -
V gene: TRBV6-2/TRBV6-3
J gene: TRBJ2-5
clone size: many

CDR3 protein: CASSHRQGGTFF
CDR3 DNA: TGTGCCAGCAGTCATAGACAGGGTGGAACTTTCTTT
D gene: TRBD1
V gene: TRBV6-6
J gene: TRBJ1-1
clone size: few

CDR3 protein: CSVVSAMRTYEQYF
CDR3 DNA: TGCAGCGTTGTCTCTGCGATGAGGACCTACGAGCAGTACTTC
D gene: -
V gene: TRBV29-1
J gene: TRBJ2-7
clone size: -

CDR3 protein: CASSFRKNTEAFF
CDR3 DNA: TGCGCCAGCAGCTTCAGGAAGAACACTGAAGCTTTCTTT
D gene: -
V gene: TRBV5-1
J gene: TRBJ1-1
clone size: many

CDR3 protein: CASSQDEGYEAFF
CDR3 DNA: TGCGCCAGCAGCCAAGATGAGGGGTATGAAGCTTTCTTT
D gene: -
V gene: TRBV4-3
J gene: TRBJ1-1
clone size: few

CDR3 protein: CASNPGYGNTIYF
CDR3 DNA: TGTGCCAGCAATCCAGGGTACGGAAACACCATATATTTT
D gene: -
V gene: TRBV28
J gene: TRBJ1-3
clone size: -

CDR3 protein: CASSYAWTGTNEQFF
CDR3 DNA: TGTGCCAGCAGTTACGCTTGGACAGGGACTAATGAGCAGTTCTTC
D gene: TRBD1
V gene: TRBV6-5
J gene: TRBJ2-1
clone size: -

CDR3 protein: CASSLAGDRANTEAFF
CDR3 DNA: TGCGCCAGCAGCTTGGCCGGGGACAGGGCGAACACTGAAGCTTTCTTT
D gene: TRBD1
V gene: TRBV5-1
J gene: TRBJ1-1
clone size: -

CDR3 protein: CASSRDRENTGELFF
CDR3 DNA: TGTGCCAGCAGCCGGGACAGGGAGAACACCGGGGAGCTGTTTTTT
D gene: TRBD1
V gene: TRBV3-1
J gene: TRBJ2-2
clone size: few

CDR3 protein: CSASWASGGTGETQYF
CDR3 DNA: TGCAGTGCTAGTTGGGCTAGCGGGGGGACTGGGGAGACCCAGTACTTC
D gene: TRBD2
V gene: TRBV20-1
J gene: TRBJ2-5
clone size: -

CDR3 protein: CAARLTGAYEQYF
CDR3 DNA: TGTGCCGCGCGCTTGACAGGAGCCTACGAGCAGTACTTC
D gene: -
V gene: TRBV6-2/TRBV6-3
J gene: TRBJ2-7
clone size: -

CDR3 protein: CASSLELDRNIQYF
CDR3 DNA: TGTGCCAGCAGCTTAGAGTTGGACCGAAACATTCAGTACTTC
D gene: -
V gene: TRBV7-9
J gene: TRBJ2-4
clone size: few

CDR3 protein: CASSPQVDTGELFF
CDR3 DNA: TGTGCCAGCAGTCCACAGGTCGACACCGGGGAGCTGTTTTTT
D gene: -
V gene: TRBV6-2/TRBV6-3
J gene: TRBJ2-2
clone size: -